One and the same sample provided the 6 T cell receptor beta chains below, sequenced in a study of T cells in Graves' hyperthyroidism and ophthalmopathy. Researchers took RNA transcripts and amplified the TCR beta CDR3 regions from them. The TCR CDR3 was amplified in a first-round RT-PCR using the HTBI primer set. Each CDR3 protein gets one entry after TCRdb re-called the multiplex PCR reads with MiXCR. The table has around 660,000 distinct CDR3 sequences, about 45% seen once; the top ten hold less than 8.5%. The sequencing input was peripheral blood or thyroid tissue (not recorded which). The receptors here all came from an adult man with Graves' disease, either hyperthyroidism or ophthalmopathy (not recorded which).

The CDR3 DNA follows: TGTGCCAGCAGCCCTCAGGGTGTGGGAGAGACCCAGTACTTC. Translation gives CASSPQGVGETQYF. This chain links TRBV7-2 with TRBJ2-5; TRBD1 might be the D (5 bases). Germline CDR1 and CDR2: SGHTA and FQGNSA. V gave up 5 bases and J gave up 4 bases, with 14 bases separating them. The CDR3 consists of 14 residues.

CDR3 coding DNA: TGCAGCGTTGGCCCCGCCCGGGCGTGGGGCGACGGCTACACCTTC. It is translated as CSVGPARAWGDGYTF. The rearrangement uses TRBV29-1 and TRBJ1-2, with D perhaps matching TRBD1 (5 bases). The V end was cut by 4 bases, the J end by 8 bases, with 23 bases between. CDR3 length: 15 residues. The V gene's germline CDR1 is SQVTM and CDR2 ANQGSEA. Based on the CDR3 plus reference TRBV29-1 and TRBJ1-2, the full variable domain is SAVISQKPSRDICQRGTSLTIQCQVDSQVTMMFWYRQQPGQSLTLIATANQGSEATYESGFVIDKFPISRPNLTFSTLTVSNMSPEDSSIYLCSVGPARAWGDGYTFGSGTRLTVV.

The chain employs TRBV3-1 and TRBJ2-5; 12 positions match TRBD2. J lost 3 bases, V lost 2 bases, and 1 base had no gene match. In germline, CDR1 is LGHDT, CDR2 YNNKEL (reference sequence). The CDR3 contains 15 residues. The CDR3: CASSQRTSGEETQYF. In DNA, the CDR3 is TGTGCCAGCAGCCAAAGGACTAGCGGGGAAGAGACCCAGTACTTC.

This clonotype has just one count. V and J are TRBV2 and TRBJ1-1; 10 nucleotides line up with TRBD1. The CDR3 loop spans 14 amino acids. Germline loops: CDR1 SNHLY, CDR2 FYNNEI. J was trimmed by 3 bases and V by 5 bases; bases with no gene match: 3. CDR3 in DNA: TGTGCCAGCAGTACAGGGACAGGGGACACTGAAGCTTTCTTT. As protein: CASSTGTGDTEAFF.

The chain couples TRBV24-1 to TRBJ1-1; no firm D call. Looked up from germline, CDR1 is KGHDR and CDR2 is SFDVKD. V lost 3 bases, J lost 2 bases, and 12 bases lay in between. The CDR3 has 15 amino acids. The CDR3 sequence is CATSDPREGNTEAFF. In DNA, the CDR3 is TGTGCCACCAGTGATCCCCGCGAGGGAAACACTGAAGCTTTCTTT.

The chain is built from TRBV20-1 and TRBJ1-1; weak D call: TRBD1 (5 bases). Germline CDR1 is DFQATT and CDR2 is SNEGSKA (reference sequence). V lost 3 bases and J lost 5, with 22 bases in between. The CDR3 covers 16 residues. This CDR3 reads CSASAMRGWEWTEAFF. The CDR3 DNA reads as TGCAGTGCTAGCGCAATGCGGGGCTGGGAGTGGACTGAAGCTTTCTTT.